The 9 T cell receptor beta chains reported below all come from one sample, sequenced in a study of blood T cell repertoires in COVID-19 (dated by TCRdb to 2020 to 2021). To prepare the library, the immunoSEQ multiplex PCR assay was applied. Entries here come from immuneACCESS through TCRdb and include only in-frame sequences with V and J called. Some clones fail to appear in such tables; in the studies checked, an unresolved V gene covers under half of the shortfall, and the cause of the remainder is unknown. The sample includes 250,000 to 350,000 clones, with 88% observed a single time. Around 2.9% of the sample comes from the top ten. Sequencing was done on a sample of PBMCs or T cells enriched from blood (not recorded which). The receptors were gathered from a woman in her forties or fifties who had recovered from COVID-19.

The chain links TRBV5-1 to TRBJ1-4, with D perhaps TRBD1 (5 bases). Germline CDR1 and CDR2: SGHRS and YFSETQ. The CDR3 sequence is 15 residues long. Trimming removed 0 bases from V and 7 bases from J, with 13 bases in between. The CDR3 nucleotides are TGCGCCAGCAGCTTGGTCGGGCAGGGAGGTGAAAAACTGTTTTTT. This gives the protein CASSLVGQGGEKLFF. The variable domain in full, with the rest retrieved from reference TRBV5-1 and TRBJ1-4, is KAGVTQTPRYLIKTRGQQVTLSCSPISGHRSVSWYQQTPGQGLQFLFEYFSETQRNKGNFPGRFSGRQFSNSRSEMNVSTLELGDSALYLCASSLVGQGGEKLFFGSGTQLSVL.

In DNA, the CDR3 is TGTGCCACCAGCAGAGACCCGACGGGGTCTGGAAACACCATATATTTT. Its translation: CATSRDPTGSGNTIYF. The genes are TRBV15 and TRBJ1-3; D uncertain. Germline CDR1 is LNHNV and CDR2 is YYDKDF (reference sequence). The CDR3 covers 16 residues. Trimming stripped 0 bases from V and 1 base from J, with 10 bases between.

The rearrangement links TRBV29-1 to TRBJ1-2, with 8 bases fitting TRBD1. CDR3 length: 13 residues. Germline V lookup: CDR1 SQVTM, CDR2 ANQGSEA. The V segment lost 7 bases and the J segment 3 bases; nucleotides outside the gene matches: 7. CDR3 sequence reads: CSAKGTGDYGYTF. The CDR3 coding sequence is TGCAGCGCAAAAGGGACAGGAGACTATGGCTACACCTTC.

The chain has TRBV18 and TRBJ2-5; TRBD2 matches 7 bases. The ends lost 5 bases at V and 9 bases at J; junction bases unmatched: 15. This CDR3 contains 15 residues. Per germline, CDR1 KGHSH and CDR2 LQKENI. The CDR3 DNA reads TGTGCCAGCTCAAGCGGGAAAACCCGAGGGACGGCCCAGTACTTC. Encoded protein: CASSSGKTRGTAQYF.

This chain uses TRBV28 with TRBJ1-4; perhaps TRBD1 as D (5 bases). The germline gives CDR1 MDHEN, CDR2 SYDVKM. The CDR3 covers 15 residues. Deletions cut 5 bases from V and 1 base from J, with 11 bases between. In nucleotides, the CDR3 is TGTGCCAGCAGTCGCGGCGGGGGAACTAATGAAAAACTGTTTTTT. It codes for CASSRGGGTNEKLFF.

The gene calls are TRBV7-2 and TRBJ2-4; D perhaps matches TRBD1 (7 bases). Per the germline V gene, CDR1 is SGHTA and CDR2 is FQGNSA. The CDR3 length is 15 residues. V was shortened by 10 bases and J by 1 base, with 17 bases between the two germline ends. CDR3 coding DNA: TGTGCCACCACAGGGGAGGAGTCGGCCAAAAACATTCAGTACTTC. Translation: CATTGEESAKNIQYF.

The chain has TRBV27 and TRBJ1-2, with D hard to call. CDR1 and CDR2 from the germline V gene are MNHEY and SMNVEV (reference sequence). The CDR3 length is 13 residues. V was shortened by 4 bases and J by 8 bases, with 14 bases between the two germline ends. Here the CDR3 reads CASSSPTSGGYTF. In DNA form, the CDR3 reads TGTGCCAGCAGTTCACCGACCTCGGGAGGCTACACCTTC.

V is TRBV7-9 and J is TRBJ2-7, with TRBD1 identical over 7 bases. V lost 0 bases, J lost 3 bases, and 5 bases stayed unmatched. The CDR3 totals 15 residues. Germline V CDR1 and CDR2: SEHNR, FQNEAQ (reference sequence). The CDR3 DNA reads TGTGCCAGCAGCTTAGCGCCGGGACAGAACTACGAGCAGTACTTC. Its translation is CASSLAPGQNYEQYF.

V usage is TRBV4-3 and J usage is TRBJ2-5; 7 bases map to TRBD2. CDR3 length: 15 residues. The germline CDR1 and CDR2 sequences are LGHNA and YSLEER. Trimming removed 1 base from V and 5 bases from J; junction bases left unmatched: 7. The CDR3 DNA reads as TGCGCCAGCAGCCAAGTGGCGGGAGAAAGGGAGACCCAGTACTTC. Its protein product is CASSQVAGERETQYF.